These 7 T cell receptor beta chains came from one sample sequenced in a study of blood T cell repertoires in COVID-19. Produced via immunoSEQ multiplex PCR; TCRdb's table is partial and in-frame only. The table has more than 150,000 clones, approximately 90% seen once. The sequenced material came from peripheral blood. The receptor source for this set is a woman between 35 and 50 years old with acute or convalescent COVID-19.

The V and J genes are TRBV2 and TRBJ1-6; 8 bases align to TRBD1. The CDR3 runs 15 residues. From germline, CDR1 is SNHLY and CDR2 FYNNEI. V shed 5 bases, J shed 3 bases, and the junction held 3 bases outside the gene matches. The DNA for the CDR3 is TGTGCCAGCAGTAGGGACAGGAGCTATAATTCACCCCTCCACTTT. Amino acids: CASSRDRSYNSPLHF. Full variable domain (rest looked up from reference TRBV2 and TRBJ1-6): EPEVTQTPSHQVTQMGQEVILRCVPISNHLYFYWYRQILGQKVEFLVSFYNNEISEKSEIFDDQFSVERPDGSNFTLKIRSTKLEDSAMYFCASSRDRSYNSPLHFGNGTRLTVT.

The chain is built from TRBV6-5 and TRBJ2-1; a possible D gene is TRBD2 (6 bases). V lost 2 bases, J lost 0 bases, and 8 bases lay in between. This CDR3 has 15 amino acids. Per germline, CDR1 MNHEY and CDR2 SVGAGI. CDR3 sequence: CASSYGGSSYNEQFF. DNA of the CDR3: TGTGCCAGCAGTTACGGGGGGAGCTCCTACAATGAGCAGTTCTTC.

The V gene is TRBV7-9, the J gene TRBJ2-1; 12 nucleotides agree with TRBD1. Germline values: CDR1 SEHNR, CDR2 FQNEAQ (reference sequence). Trimming at V came to 4 bases and at J to 0 bases, leaving 1 base not matched to a gene. CDR3 size: 16 residues. The CDR3 DNA reads TGTGCCAGCAGCTCGGGACAGGGGGCCTCCTACAATGAGCAGTTCTTC. It yields the protein CASSSGQGASYNEQFF.

V and J are TRBV25-1 and TRBJ2-1, with 7 bases aligning to TRBD1. This CDR3 comprises 14 residues. V lost 4 bases, J lost 3 bases, and 3 bases stayed unmatched. Germline V lookup: CDR1 MGHDK, CDR2 SYGVNS. The DNA of the CDR3 is TGTGCCAGCAGTGTACAGGGGATCTACAATGAGCAGTTCTTC. Translating gives CASSVQGIYNEQFF.

The V gene is TRBV28, the J gene TRBJ1-2, with unresolved D. Trimming pared 8 bases from V and 3 bases from J, leaving 7 bases between. Per the germline V gene, CDR1 is MDHEN and CDR2 is SYDVKM. This CDR3 is built from 11 residues. DNA for the CDR3: TGTGCCAGCCGAACAGACTATGGCTACACCTTC. This sequence encodes CASRTDYGYTF.

The chain joins TRBV15 to TRBJ1-1; no clear D. With 1 base removed from V and 2 bases from J, the gap between germline ends came to 11 bases. Germline V lookup: CDR1 LNHNV, CDR2 YYDKDF (reference sequence). This CDR3 comprises 15 residues. CDR3 protein: CATSRVEAGNTEAFF. The CDR3 region has the DNA TGTGCCACCAGCAGAGTGGAAGCAGGCAACACTGAAGCTTTCTTT.

The CDR3 nucleotides are TGTGCCAGCAGCGGAGCCGGAACCGGGAATTCACCCCTCCACTTT. It yields the protein CASSGAGTGNSPLHF. This chain connects TRBV9 to TRBJ1-6, with D unclear. CDR1 is SGDLS, CDR2 YYNGEE, per germline. Trimming took off 3 bases at V and 7 bases at J, with 14 bases between the two ends. CDR3 length: 15 amino acids.